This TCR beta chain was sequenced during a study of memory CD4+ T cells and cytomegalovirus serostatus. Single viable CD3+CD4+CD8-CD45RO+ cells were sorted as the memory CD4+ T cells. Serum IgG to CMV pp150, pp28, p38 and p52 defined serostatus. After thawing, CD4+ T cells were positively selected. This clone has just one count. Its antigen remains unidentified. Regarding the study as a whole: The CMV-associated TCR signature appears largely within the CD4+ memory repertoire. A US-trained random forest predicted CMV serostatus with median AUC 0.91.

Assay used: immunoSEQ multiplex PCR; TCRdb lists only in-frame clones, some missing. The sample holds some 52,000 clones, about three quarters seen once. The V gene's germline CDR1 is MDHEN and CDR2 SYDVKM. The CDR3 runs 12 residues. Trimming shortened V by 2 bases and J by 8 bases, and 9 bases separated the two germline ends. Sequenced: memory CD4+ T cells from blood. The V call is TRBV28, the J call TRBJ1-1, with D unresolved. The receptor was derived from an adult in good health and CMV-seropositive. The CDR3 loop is CASSLQDVEAFF. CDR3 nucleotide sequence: TGTGCCAGCAGTTTACAGGATGTAGAAGCTTTCTTT.